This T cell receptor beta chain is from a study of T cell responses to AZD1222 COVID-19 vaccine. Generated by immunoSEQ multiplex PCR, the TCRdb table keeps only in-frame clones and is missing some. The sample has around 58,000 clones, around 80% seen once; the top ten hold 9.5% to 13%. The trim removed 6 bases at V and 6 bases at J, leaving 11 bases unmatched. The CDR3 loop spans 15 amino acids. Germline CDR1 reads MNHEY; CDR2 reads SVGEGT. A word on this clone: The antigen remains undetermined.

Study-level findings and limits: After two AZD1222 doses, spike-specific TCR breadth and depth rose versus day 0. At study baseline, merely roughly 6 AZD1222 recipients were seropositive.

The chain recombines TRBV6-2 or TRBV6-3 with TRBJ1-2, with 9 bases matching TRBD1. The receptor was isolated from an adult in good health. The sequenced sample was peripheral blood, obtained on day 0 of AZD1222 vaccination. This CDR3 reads CASSSGTGNIHGYTF. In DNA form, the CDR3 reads TGTGCCAGCAGCTCCGGGACAGGGAACATCCATGGCTACACCTTC.